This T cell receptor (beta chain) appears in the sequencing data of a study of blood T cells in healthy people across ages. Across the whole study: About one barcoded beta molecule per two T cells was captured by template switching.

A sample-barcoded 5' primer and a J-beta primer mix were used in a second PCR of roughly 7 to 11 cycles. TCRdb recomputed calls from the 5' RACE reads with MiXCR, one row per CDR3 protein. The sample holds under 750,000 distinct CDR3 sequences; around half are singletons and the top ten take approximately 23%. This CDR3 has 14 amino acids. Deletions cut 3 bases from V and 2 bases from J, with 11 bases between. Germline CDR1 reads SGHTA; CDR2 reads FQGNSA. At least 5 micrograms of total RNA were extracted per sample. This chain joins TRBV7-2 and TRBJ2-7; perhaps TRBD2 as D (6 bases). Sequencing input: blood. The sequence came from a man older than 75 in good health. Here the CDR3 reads CASSLGLSPYEQYF. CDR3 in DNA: TGTGCCAGCAGCTTGGGACTGAGCCCCTACGAGCAGTACTTC.